This record covers a single TCR beta chain. The data were obtained in a study of Tregs in tolerant kidney transplant recipients. Profiling relied on immunoSEQ multiplex PCR, and the TCRdb table lists in-frame clones only, not all of them. The sample table sets out 30,000 or so clones. This clonotype was obtained from a human donor who received a combined kidney and bone marrow transplant. Sequenced material: CD8+ T cells from blood, taken before the transplant.

CDR3 amino acids: CAWSVGDRGDEQYF. CDR3 bases read: TGTGCCTGGAGTGTAGGGGACAGGGGTGACGAG. V gene TRBV30 combines with J gene TRBJ2-7, with 10 bases lining up with TRBD1. The sequence runs out 3 residues before the end of the CDR3; the remainder is reconstructed from the germline J gene. Germline V gene sequence: CDR1 GTSNPN, CDR2 SVGIG (reference sequence). Unmatched junction bases numbered 4, after V lost 0 bases and J lost 5 bases. The CDR3 covers 14 residues.